Listed here are 21 T cell receptor delta chains from one sample, sequenced in a study of γδ T cells in repeated Plasmodium falciparum infection (dated by TCRdb to the early 2020s). For bulk TCR repertoire analysis, Vgamma9/Vdelta2+ and Vdelta2-negative gammadelta T cell populations were isolated by flow sorting from peripheral blood mononuclear cells. The library was made by multiplex PCR. TCRdb shows the sequencer as Illumina MiSeq. Clones were re-identified by TCRdb from the public reads with CATT, and rows with the same DNA were merged. The sample records tens of thousands of delta-chain clones, around 1.6% of which are singletons. The ten largest account for roughly 9.2% of the sample. Sequences were obtained from gamma-delta T cells from blood. These receptors were collected from a pool of human donors (malaria-infected and uninfected, not separated).

With regard to this clone: A read error likely explains why the TCRdb protein, taken from a much larger clone, differs from this DNA's translation at residue 13; the protein shown is translated from the DNA. This sample also contains other DNA sequences that code for the same CDR3. This sequence joins TRDV1 and TRDJ1; D remains unclear. CDR1 TSWWSYY and CDR2 QGS come from the germline V gene. V lost 0 bases and J 7 bases, leaving 24 bases between the germline ends. This CDR3 has 18 amino acids. This CDR3 is CALGELFPIPGEAGKLIF. In nucleotides, the CDR3 is TGTGCTCTTGGGGAACTTTTCCCCATTCCGGGCGAAGCGGGTAAACTCATCTTT.

This clone was detected ten times or more. The protein that TCRdb holds for this DNA derives from a much larger clone and differs from the translated DNA at residue 17, which likely indicates a read error; the protein shown here is translated from the DNA. This sequence joins TRDV2 and TRDJ1; D might be TRDD2 (6 bases). The CDR3 covers 20 residues. Germline CDR1 GEAIGNYY, CDR2 EKD. The CDR3 reads CACKLYTPSRGLIYTDRLIF. CDR3 DNA: TGTGCCTGCAAGCTCTACACTCCTTCCCGGGGACTTATTTACACCGATAGACTCATCTTT.

There are many counts of this clone. The protein that TCRdb holds for this DNA derives from a much larger clone and differs from the translated DNA at residue 7, which likely indicates a read error; the protein shown here is translated from the DNA. The genes are TRDV3 and TRDJ1, with 8 positions matching TRDD3. The germline gives CDR1 TVYSNPD, CDR2 GDNSRS (reference sequence). V shed 1 base and J 5 bases; nucleotides not matched to a gene: 18. The CDR3 is made up of 17 amino acids. The chain's CDR3 is CAFIPRRWGSEEDKLIF. CDR3 nucleotide sequence: TGTGCCTTTATACCCCGACGCTGGGGGAGCGAAGAGGATAAACTCATCTTT.

This clone was counted a few times. Translating this DNA gives a protein that differs at residue 16 from the TCRdb one, which belongs to a much larger clone; a read error is likely, and the protein shown is this translation. The CDR3 loop reads CALGDLLSFKFTDKLTF. In DNA, the CDR3 is TGTGCTCTTGGGGATCTACTTTCCTTCAAGTTTACCGATAAACTCACCTTT. The V segment is TRDV1, and no J call was made; the table gives TRDD3 as D, unverified against the DNA. This CDR3 is built from 17 residues. Germline lookup yields CDR1 TSWWSYY and CDR2 QGS.

This clone was seen repeatedly, ten times or more. The protein given by TCRdb reflects a much larger clone and differs at residue 7 from this DNA's translation, likely from a read error; the protein shown is the DNA's translation. The J gene is TRDJ1, the V gene TRDV1; tentatively, D is TRDD3 (5 bases). There are 13 residues in the CDR3. V was trimmed by 4 bases and J by 7 bases, leaving 13 bases between them. Germline V CDR1 and CDR2: TSWWSYY, QGS. The DNA for the CDR3 is TGTGCTCTTGGGGTACTGGTGGACGCTAAACTCATCTTT. This codes for CALGVLVDAKLIF.

This clone occurred many times. This chain joins TRDV1 and TRDJ1, with TRDD3 identical over 10 bases. This CDR3 comprises 15 residues. The V segment lost 6 bases and the J segment 6 bases; nucleotides outside the gene matches: 10. CDR1 and CDR2 from the germline V gene are TSWWSYY and QGS. The CDR3 coding sequence is TGTGCTCTTGGACCAGGGGGATACGCCCGGAATAAACTCATCTTT. Protein sequence: CALGPGGYARNKLIF.

This clone has at least ten counts. The gene calls are TRDV1 and TRDJ1; D remains ambiguous. The germline CDR1 and CDR2 sequences are TSWWSYY and QGS. The CDR3 sequence is 15 residues long. Trimming removed 8 bases at V and 0 bases at J, with 16 bases between. The CDR3 sequence: CALTPNRIDTDKLIF. CDR3 sequence (DNA): TGTGCTCTTACCCCGAACCGTATCGACACCGATAAACTCATCTTT.

This clone has at least ten counts. A read error is the likely source, as a far larger clone sits one nucleotide away. The identical CDR3 is also encoded by other nucleotide sequences in the sample. The chain links TRDV1 to TRDJ1; D is unclear. In germline, CDR1 is TSWWSYY, CDR2 QGS. CDR3 length equals 13 residues. V was trimmed by 3 bases and J by 8 bases, leaving 13 bases between them. The DNA of the CDR3 is TGTGCTCTTGGGGAGCTCTTGTCTCAAAAACTCATCTTT. Translation gives CALGELLSQKLIF.

This clone has more than one count but fewer than ten. The amino acid sequence in TCRdb belongs to a much larger clone and departs from this DNA's translation at residue 18, likely a sequencing read error; the sequence shown is translated from the DNA. J gene calling gave no result, while the V gene is TRDV1; no DNA check was done on the table's D call, TRDD3. This CDR3 has 19 residues. Germline CDR1 and CDR2: TSWWSYY and QGS. For the CDR3, the DNA is TGTGCTCTTGGGGAACTTCCGTACTGGGGGATGAAACGTACCGATAAACTCACCTTT. Protein sequence: CALGELPYWGMKRTDKLTF.

Concerning this clone itself: TCRdb lists the protein of a much larger clone for this DNA, which differs at residue 5, so this is likely a read error; the protein given here is translated from the DNA itself. This sequence joins TRDV2 and TRDJ1; TRDD3 matches at 12 bases. The J gene was not available in TCRdb and was assigned here by matching the DNA to germline segments. Germline lookup yields CDR1 GEAIGNYY and CDR2 EKD. V shed 3 bases, J shed 4 bases, and the junction held 17 bases outside the gene matches. This CDR3 has 19 residues. For the CDR3, the DNA is TGTGCCTGTGACTCCGTCCCGGGGGCTCTGGGGGATACGAACGATAAACTCATCTTT. This encodes CACDSVPGALGDTNDKLIF.

This clone came up many times. This is likely an artifact of a read error, given a far larger clone one base away. The sample carries other DNA sequences with the same CDR3. CDR3 amino acids: CALGEEEISLTDKLIF. DNA for the CDR3: TGTGCTCTTGGGGAAGAAGAAATCTCTCTGACCGATAAACTCATCTTT. V is TRDV1 and J is TRDJ1; possible D gene TRDD1, 5 bases. Matching the DNA to germline supplied the J gene, which TCRdb does not give. V lost 2 bases and J lost 2, with 15 bases in between. Germline assignment: CDR1 TSWWSYY and CDR2 QGS. This CDR3 contains 16 residues.

This clone was observed a handful of times. The CDR3 loop reads CALGEKRWTYVKITGGPPSTDKLIF. CDR3 nucleotides: TGTGCTCTTGGGGAAAAAAGGTGGACCTACGTGAAAATAACTGGGGGCCCCCCTAGCACCGATAAACTCATCTTT. The chain recombines TRDV1 with TRDJ1, with TRDD3 identical over 8 bases. Matching the DNA to germline supplied the J gene, which TCRdb does not give. The CDR3 is 25 amino acids. Germline CDR1 is TSWWSYY and CDR2 is QGS. After removal of 2 bases from V and 1 base from J, the junction contained 33 bases not matched to a gene.

To note about this clone: A read error likely explains this, since a far larger clone differs by one base. CDR3 DNA: TGTGCTCTTGGTGATAATCACCCGGGGGATGGCCAAAAACTCATCTTC. This translates into CALGDNHPGDGQKLIF. For the V gene the call is TRDV1; the J gene has no call; TRDD3 was called by the table and not checked on the DNA. In germline, CDR1 is TSWWSYY, CDR2 QGS. This CDR3 region has 16 residues.

As for this clone: The protein held in TCRdb is that of a much larger clone and does not match this DNA's translation at residue 9, likely because of a read error; the protein shown is translated from the DNA. CDR3 bases: TGTGCTCTTGGGGAAATTGGGCGAGCTTCCTCTTCATACTGGGGGATACGTACCGATAAACTCATCTTT. It yields the protein CALGEIGRASSSYWGIRTDKLIF. The V call is TRDV1, the J call TRDJ1; 13 bases line up with TRDD3. In the absence of a J gene in TCRdb, the DNA was matched to germline to assign it here. CDR1 TSWWSYY and CDR2 QGS come from the germline V gene. The J segment lost 2 bases and the V segment lost 2 bases, leaving 23 bases of the junction unmatched. There are 23 residues in the CDR3.

Ten or more counts support this clone. For this DNA, TCRdb reports the protein of a much larger clone, which diverges at residue 14, most likely from a read error; the protein presented here is translated directly from the DNA. No call exists for the J gene, whereas the V gene is TRDV2; TRDD3 is the table's D call, not checked against the DNA. Germline V CDR1 and CDR2: GEAIGNYY, EKD. The CDR3 has 15 residues. CDR3 sequence (DNA): TGTGCCTGTGACACCGTAGGGGGATACACCGATAAACTCACCTTT. It yields the protein CACDTVGGYTDKLTF.

This clone was seen only a few times. TCRdb's entry gives the protein of a much larger clone, which mismatches this DNA's translation at residue 14, likely from a read error; the protein reported here is translated from the DNA. The V gene is TRDV2, the J gene TRDJ1, with 8 bases aligning to TRDD3. Germline V gives CDR1 GEAIGNYY, CDR2 EKD. This CDR3 comprises 15 residues. DNA of the CDR3: TGTGCCTGTGACGCCTTACTGGGGGGGACCGATAAACTCACCTTT. As protein: CACDALLGGTDKLTF.

This clone has at least ten counts. This chain joins TRDV1 and TRDJ1, with D possibly matching TRDD3 (5 bases). CDR1 is TSWWSYY, CDR2 QGS, per germline. With 3 bases removed from V and 0 bases from J, the gap between germline ends came to 26 bases. The CDR3 has 20 residues. The CDR3 DNA follows: TGTGCTCTTGGGGACCACACCCAAAACAGGGGGCCCGCTCACACCGATAAACTCATCTTT. This translates into CALGDHTQNRGPAHTDKLIF.

With regard to this clone: A read error likely explains why the TCRdb protein, taken from a much larger clone, differs from this DNA's translation at residue 5; the protein shown is translated from the DNA. The chain combines TRDV1 with TRDJ1; D perhaps matches TRDD2 (5 bases). No J gene was available from TCRdb, and it was assigned here by a germline match of the DNA. Germline V gives CDR1 TSWWSYY, CDR2 QGS. Trimming left V 5 bases short and J 0 bases short, with 34 bases between. This CDR3 comprises 22 residues. As DNA, the CDR3 is TGTGCTCTTGGGAGATCCCCTTCGGTGGGACCGAATAAGACTAAGTACACCGATAAACTCATCTTT. Residues: CALGRSPSVGPNKTKYTDKLIF.

By proportion, this clone is medium-sized. Other DNA sequences in the sample encode the same CDR3. This chain connects TRDV1 to TRDJ1; 12 bases line up with TRDD3. This CDR3 comprises 23 residues. The junction had 25 bases not matched to a gene; V was cut back by 1 base and J by 4 bases. CDR1 is TSWWSYY and CDR2 is QGS in the germline V gene. Here the CDR3 DNA reads TGTGCTCTTGGGGAACCGCTTTTTTCTACGCGCGCTGGGGGATACGCGAATAGCGATAAACTCATCTTT. This gives the protein CALGEPLFSTRAGGYANSDKLIF.

This clone was seen only a few times. It is likely a read error: a sequence one base away is far more abundant. Other DNA sequences from this sample encode an identical CDR3 as well. The V and J genes are TRDV1 and TRDJ1; D unresolved. Between the trimmed V and J ends, which lost 0 bases and 7 bases, there was a span of 18 bases. Germline loops: CDR1 TSWWSYY, CDR2 QGS. CDR3 length equals 16 residues. CDR3 protein: CALGELIPQKEGKLIF. CDR3 in DNA: TGTGCTCTTGGGGAACTCATCCCCCAAAAGGAGGGTAAACTCATCTTT.

This clone has a handful of counts. The protein recorded in TCRdb matches a much larger clone and deviates from this DNA's translation at residue 11, suggesting a read error; the protein here is obtained by translating the DNA. The same CDR3 is also encoded by other DNA sequences in this sample. CDR3 sequence (DNA): TGTGCCTGTGACCCAGTACTTGGGGATACCTCCACCGATAAACTCATCTTT. This codes for CACDPVLGDTSTDKLIF. V usage is TRDV2 and J usage is TRDJ1, with TRDD3 identical over 8 bases. The CDR3 runs 17 residues. V was clipped by 3 bases and J by 1 base; unmatched bases: 12. Germline V gene sequence: CDR1 GEAIGNYY, CDR2 EKD.